These 24 T cell receptor beta chains came from one sample sequenced in a study of T cell responses to AZD1222 COVID-19 vaccine. Sequenced by immunoSEQ multiplex PCR; TCRdb stores in-frame clones only, minus some. Found here are around 99,000 clones, around 87% of them singletons; the top ten hold roughly 5.2%. The sample in question was peripheral blood, obtained on day 0 of AZD1222 vaccination. Every receptor here comes from an adult in good health.

The chain employs TRBV19 and TRBJ2-5, with TRBD2 identical over 7 bases. Germline V CDR1 and CDR2: LNHDA, SQIVND (reference sequence). This CDR3 has 15 amino acids. V lost 2 bases to trimming and J lost 1 base; unmatched junction nucleotides: 4. The CDR3 DNA reads TGTGCCAGTAGTATAAGAGGGAGGGGCCAAGAGACCCAGTACTTC. It translates to CASSIRGRGQETQYF.

The chain employs TRBV28 and TRBJ1-2, with 8 bases aligning to TRBD1. Per germline, CDR1 MDHEN and CDR2 SYDVKM. The junction had 8 bases not matched to a gene; V was cut back by 7 bases and J by 7 bases. The CDR3 totals 13 residues. In DNA form, the CDR3 reads TGTGCCAGCACCCCGACAGGGGATCGTGGCTACACCTTC. Translated: CASTPTGDRGYTF.

This sequence joins TRBV6-5 and TRBJ2-2; D gene uncertain. The CDR3 is 14 residues long. With 6 bases removed from V and 4 bases from J, the gap between germline ends came to 12 bases. CDR1 MNHEY and CDR2 SVGAGI come from the germline V gene. The CDR3 is CASSQTRRTGELFF. CDR3 in DNA: TGTGCCAGCAGCCAAACAAGACGCACCGGGGAGCTGTTTTTT.

The chain is built from TRBV11-1 and TRBJ2-7; no firm D call. This CDR3 spans 13 amino acids. With 5 bases removed from V and 3 bases from J, the gap between germline ends came to 11 bases. Germline V gene data show CDR1 as SGHAT and CDR2 as FQDESV (reference sequence). CDR3 nucleotides: TGTGCCAGCAGCGTAGACTGGATCTACGAGCAGTACTTC. This gives the protein CASSVDWIYEQYF.

This clone was counted a single time. The chain recombines TRBV7-8 with TRBJ2-5; 7 bases align to TRBD1. Germline values: CDR1 SGHVS, CDR2 FQNEAQ. This CDR3 spans 15 amino acids. After removal of 6 bases from V and 2 bases from J, the junction contained 9 bases not matched to a gene. The CDR3 loop is CASRHKGTVQETQYF. The CDR3 DNA sequence: TGTGCCAGCAGACATAAAGGGACAGTTCAAGAGACCCAGTACTTC.

This chain uses TRBV5-1 with TRBJ1-2; TRBD1 matches at 7 bases. V dropped 0 bases and J dropped 8; count of bases not matched to a gene: 7. The CDR3 contains 14 residues. Per germline, CDR1 SGHRS and CDR2 YFSETQ. The chain's CDR3 is CASSLVSGGYGYTF. The CDR3 DNA reads as TGCGCCAGCAGCTTGGTATCAGGGGGATACGGCTACACCTTC.

J is TRBJ2-7 and V is TRBV4-1, with D unclear. Germline V CDR1 and CDR2: MGHRA, YSYEKL. The CDR3 contains 15 residues. V lost 1 base, J lost 2 bases, and 12 bases lay in between. Here the CDR3 reads CASSQGLARAYEQYF. The CDR3 DNA sequence: TGCGCCAGCAGCCAAGGCCTCGCCCGGGCCTACGAGCAGTACTTC.

This sequence joins TRBV19 and TRBJ1-5, with a weak D call TRBD1 (5 bases). Germline V gene data show CDR1 as LNHDA and CDR2 as SQIVND (reference sequence). V lost 9 bases, J lost 7 bases, and 19 bases lay in between. This CDR3 comprises 14 residues. For the CDR3, the DNA is TGTGCCAGCTTGGACCCCTCAGCAGGGCAGCCCCAGCATTTT. Translation gives CASLDPSAGQPQHF.

The chain joins TRBV28 to TRBJ1-5, with 7 nucleotides matching TRBD1. The CDR3 length is 14 residues. Germline V gene data show CDR1 as MDHEN and CDR2 as SYDVKM. V shed 8 bases and J 8 bases; nucleotides not matched to a gene: 12. CDR3 sequence reads: CASRSGQLTKPQHF. The CDR3, as DNA: TGTGCCAGCCGTTCGGGACAGCTCACTAAGCCCCAGCATTTT.

CDR3 nucleotide sequence: TGTGCCTGGAGCAGGGGCCTGGATCAGCCCCAGCATTTT. Its translation: CAWSRGLDQPQHF. The rearrangement uses TRBV30 and TRBJ1-5, with TRBD1 as a possible D gene (6 bases). From germline, CDR1 is GTSNPN and CDR2 SVGIG (reference sequence). V gave up 3 bases and J gave up 5 bases, with 11 bases separating them. This CDR3 comprises 13 residues. Variable domain in full (rest from reference TRBV30 and TRBJ1-5): SQTIHQWPATLVQPVGSPLSLECTVEGTSNPNLYWYRQAAGRGLQLLFYSVGIGQISSEVPQNLSASRPQDRQFILSSKKLLLSDSGFYLCAWSRGLDQPQHFGDGTRLSIL.

The rearrangement links TRBV30 to TRBJ2-5; D is perhaps TRBD2 (6 bases). Germline V gene lookup returns CDR1 GTSNPN and CDR2 SVGIG (reference sequence). Between the trimmed V and J ends, which lost 5 bases and 5 bases, there was a span of 24 bases. The CDR3 is made up of 16 amino acids. CDR3 in DNA: TGTGCCTGGGGGACTGGAAACGCGGGTAACTATGAGACCCAGTACTTC. It translates to CAWGTGNAGNYETQYF.

V usage is TRBV5-5 and J usage is TRBJ1-6, with TRBD1 matching 8 bases. Germline lookup yields CDR1 SGHKS and CDR2 YYEKEE (reference sequence). The CDR3 loop spans 14 amino acids. Losses at the gene ends were 4 bases for V and 9 bases for J; bases not matched to a gene: 6. The CDR3 loop reads CASSPGQGGSPLHF. CDR3 nucleotide sequence: TGTGCCAGCAGCCCCGGACAGGGAGGTTCACCCCTCCACTTT.

The V gene is TRBV7-9, the J gene TRBJ1-2; D is unclear. Germline V CDR1 and CDR2: SEHNR, FQNEAQ (reference sequence). V lost 3 bases to trimming and J lost 0 bases, with 5 bases between them. This CDR3 has 13 residues. Here the CDR3 DNA reads TGTGCCAGCAGCTTCGGGACTAACTATGGCTACACCTTC. Amino acids: CASSFGTNYGYTF.

The V call is TRBV30, the J call TRBJ1-3; D gene uncertain. Germline assignment: CDR1 GTSNPN and CDR2 SVGIG (reference sequence). The CDR3 has 13 amino acids. The V end lost 5 bases, the J end lost 4 bases, and 12 bases lay between the germline ends. CDR3 DNA sequence: TGTGCCTGGCAAAGATTAGACGGAAACACCATATATTTT. It translates to CAWQRLDGNTIYF.

This sequence joins TRBV19 and TRBJ1-5; D not resolved. The CDR3 covers 13 residues. The ends were cut back, 5 bases at V and 2 bases at J, with 7 bases in the middle. The germline gives CDR1 LNHDA, CDR2 SQIVND (reference sequence). In nucleotides, the CDR3 is TGTGCCAGTAGTGATGACGGCAATCAGCCCCAGCATTTT. It translates to CASSDDGNQPQHF.

V is TRBV12-3 or TRBV12-4 and J is TRBJ2-7; D perhaps matches TRBD1 (6 bases). V was pared by 5 bases and J by 5 bases, with 10 bases between. This CDR3 has 12 amino acids. Here the CDR3 DNA reads TGTGCCAGCAGTCTTGGGACAAACGAGCAGTACTTC. This codes for CASSLGTNEQYF.

The chain has TRBV4-1 and TRBJ1-1; 8 positions match TRBD1. Germline V gene data show CDR1 as MGHRA and CDR2 as YSYEKL. The CDR3 covers 15 residues. Trimming cost V 1 base and J 11 bases; bases outside gene matches: 12. CDR3: CASSQVTGDAGMAFF. The CDR3 DNA is TGCGCCAGCAGCCAAGTGACAGGGGATGCTGGGATGGCTTTCTTT.

In the case of this clone: The same CDR3 also results from other DNA sequences found in this sample. The chain combines TRBV4-3 with TRBJ1-3, with D uncertain. Between the trimmed V and J ends, which lost 0 bases and 1 base, there was a span of 7 bases. The CDR3 spans 15 residues. CDR1 is LGHNA and CDR2 is YSLEER in the germline V gene. Here the CDR3 DNA reads TGCGCCAGCAGCCAAGATCGGGGATCTGGAAACACCATATATTTT. Translated: CASSQDRGSGNTIYF.

This clone is a singleton in its sample. The V gene is TRBV18, the J gene TRBJ2-7; TRBD2 aligns across 12 bases. The CDR3 runs to 15 residues. Germline V gene lookup returns CDR1 KGHSH and CDR2 LQKENI. The junction had 3 bases not matched to a gene; V was cut back by 0 bases and J by 6 bases. The CDR3 DNA sequence: TGTGCCAGCTCACCACCGACTAGCGGGAGACCCGAGCAGTACTTC. It codes for CASSPPTSGRPEQYF.

This sequence joins TRBV29-1 and TRBJ1-1, with TRBD1 matching 7 bases. The CDR3 has 10 residues. The germline V gene has CDR1 SQVTM and CDR2 ANQGSEA. With V trimmed by 4 bases and J by 13 bases, 6 bases remained unmatched. CDR3 loop: CSVVRGGGFF. The CDR3 region has the DNA TGCAGCGTTGTGCGAGGGGGCGGTTTCTTT.

A few counts support this clone. The chain is built from TRBV30 and TRBJ1-4; TRBD1 matches at 9 bases. This CDR3 has 14 amino acids. Germline CDR1 and CDR2: GTSNPN and SVGIG (reference sequence). Trimming cost V 5 bases and J 8 bases; bases outside gene matches: 9. In DNA, the CDR3 is TGTGCCTGGGGTTTACAGGGGGCGGCGGAAAAACTGTTTTTT. Translated, it gives CAWGLQGAAEKLFF.

The chain uses TRBV2 and TRBJ2-1, with D maybe TRBD1 (6 bases). Germline V gives CDR1 SNHLY, CDR2 FYNNEI. V was trimmed by 4 bases and J by 3 bases, leaving 13 bases between them. The CDR3 sequence is 15 residues long. The CDR3 DNA reads TGTGCCAGCAGTGGCCACGGACAGAGCTACAATGAGCAGTTCTTC. It yields the protein CASSGHGQSYNEQFF. The full variable domain, completed using reference TRBV2 and TRBJ2-1, is EPEVTQTPSHQVTQMGQEVILRCVPISNHLYFYWYRQILGQKVEFLVSFYNNEISEKSEIFDDQFSVERPDGSNFTLKIRSTKLEDSAMYFCASSGHGQSYNEQFFGPGTRLTVL.

CDR3 protein: CASRPSGNTGELFF. Written as DNA, the CDR3 is TGTGCCAGCAGACCTAGCGGGAACACCGGGGAGCTGTTTTTT. J is TRBJ2-2 and V is TRBV27; 7 bases align to TRBD2. After removal of 6 bases from V and 1 base from J, the junction contained 2 bases not matched to a gene. There are 14 residues in the CDR3. CDR1 is MNHEY and CDR2 is SMNVEV in the germline V gene (reference sequence).

The V and J genes are TRBV4-2 and TRBJ1-1, with D perhaps TRBD1 (5 bases). V dropped 4 bases and J dropped 2 bases, with 17 bases sitting between them. The CDR3 extends over 16 amino acids. Per germline, CDR1 LGHNA and CDR2 YNFKEQ. Here the CDR3 DNA reads TGTGCCAGCAGCCTAGAGGGAACAGGAAAAAACACTGAAGCTTTCTTT. Translating it yields CASSLEGTGKNTEAFF.